These 8 T cell receptor beta chains share one sample of origin, sequenced in a study of identical twins listed by TCRdb under 2016. The library was built by means of 5' RACE. Sequencing relied on an Illumina HiSeq 2000. Using fastp at Q25 and MiXCR, TCRdb reprocessed the public reads and kept productive beta chains. Rows with one shared CDR3 protein collapse into an entry with the most common genes and DNA. The sample table contains 540,000 or so distinct CDR3 sequences; only one count was recorded for around 22% of them. The top ten constitute 0.4% to 0.6% of the sample. In addition, the sample was reused for a study of yellow fever vaccine responses in identical twins.

The sample was CD4+ T cells sorted from blood. The receptors come from a woman aged 18-29 years in good health.

This sequence joins TRBV5-1 and TRBJ2-2, with 10 nucleotides matching TRBD1. The length of the CDR3 is 15 residues. CDR1 is SGHRS and CDR2 is YFSETQ in the germline V gene. V gave up 4 bases and J gave up 5 bases; unmatched junction bases: 5. Here the CDR3 DNA reads TGCGCCAGCAGCCGGGACAGGGGAGGAACCGGGGAGCTGTTTTTT. It encodes CASSRDRGGTGELFF.

The chain carries TRBV2 and TRBJ2-5; D not certain. This CDR3 spans 12 amino acids. CDR1 is SNHLY, CDR2 FYNNEI, per germline. V was pared by 4 bases and J by 5 bases, with 8 bases between. In DNA form, the CDR3 reads TGTGCCAGCAGTGTGCTGTCGGAGACCCAGTACTTC. This gives the protein CASSVLSETQYF.

This clonotype was seen more than once but under ten times. V and J are TRBV28 and TRBJ2-1; TRBD1 matches 10 bases. The CDR3 is 16 amino acids. V shed 4 bases, J shed 5 bases, and the junction held 8 bases outside the gene matches. The germline gives CDR1 MDHEN, CDR2 SYDVKM. The CDR3 DNA follows: TGTGCCAGCAGTTCCCTGGGACAGGGGATCGACAATGAGCAGTTCTTC. This gives the protein CASSSLGQGIDNEQFF.

This clonotype was observed a few times. V usage is TRBV27 and J usage is TRBJ2-7; 9 bases agree with TRBD2. Trimming took 0 bases from V and 1 from J; bases not matched to a gene: 7. The CDR3 loop spans 17 amino acids. Germline V gene data show CDR1 as MNHEY and CDR2 as SMNVEV (reference sequence). Here the CDR3 reads CASSLSWATSGSYEQYF. CDR3 nucleotide sequence: TGTGCCAGCAGTTTATCGTGGGCGACTAGCGGTTCCTACGAGCAGTACTTC.

This chain connects TRBV20-1 to TRBJ2-3; possibly TRBD1 for D (5 bases). V shed 3 bases and J shed 1 base, with 8 bases lying between them. CDR3 length: 13 amino acids. Germline CDR1 and CDR2: DFQATT and SNEGSKA (reference sequence). CDR3 protein: CSARNRRTDTQYF. The DNA of the CDR3 is TGCAGTGCTAGGAACAGGCGCACAGATACGCAGTATTTT.

V usage is TRBV11-2 and J usage is TRBJ1-3; TRBD1 matches 9 bases. V dropped 5 bases and J dropped 1; count of bases not matched to a gene: 6. CDR3 length equals 16 residues. Germline V gene data show CDR1 as SGHAT and CDR2 as FQNNGV. In nucleotides, the CDR3 is TGTGCCAGCAGCCTTAACAGGGGGCTTTCTGGAAACACCATATATTTT. Protein product: CASSLNRGLSGNTIYF.

This rearrangement joins TRBV20-1 to TRBJ2-7; 13 nucleotides agree with TRBD2. V lost 6 bases and J lost 2; bases outside the gene matches: 4. The germline gives CDR1 DFQATT, CDR2 SNEGSKA (reference sequence). CDR3 length: 14 amino acids. The CDR3 coding sequence is TGCAGTGCCGGGACTAGCGGGGAGACCTACGAGCAGTACGTC. Translation gives CSAGTSGETYEQYV.

The chain is built from TRBV7-7 and TRBJ2-3; possible D gene TRBD2, 5 bases. From germline, CDR1 is SSHAT and CDR2 FNYEAQ (reference sequence). The CDR3 is 14 amino acids. V was pared by 5 bases and J by 2 bases, with 11 bases between. CDR3 amino acids: CASSKLGLTDTQYF. For the CDR3, the DNA is TGTGCCAGCAGCAAACTAGGACTCACAGATACGCAGTATTTT.